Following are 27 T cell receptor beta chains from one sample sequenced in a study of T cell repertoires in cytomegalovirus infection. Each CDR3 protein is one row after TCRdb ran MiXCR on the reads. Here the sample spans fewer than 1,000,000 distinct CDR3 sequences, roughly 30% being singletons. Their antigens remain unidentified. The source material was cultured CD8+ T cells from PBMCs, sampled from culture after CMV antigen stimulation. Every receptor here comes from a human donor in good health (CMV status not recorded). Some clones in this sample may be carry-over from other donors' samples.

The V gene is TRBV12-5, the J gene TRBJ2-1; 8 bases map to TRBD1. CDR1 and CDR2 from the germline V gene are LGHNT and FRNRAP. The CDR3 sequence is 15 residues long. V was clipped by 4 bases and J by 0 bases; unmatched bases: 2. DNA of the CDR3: TGTGCTAGTGGTTCAACAGGGGGCTCCTACAATGAGCAGTTCTTC. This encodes CASGSTGGSYNEQFF.

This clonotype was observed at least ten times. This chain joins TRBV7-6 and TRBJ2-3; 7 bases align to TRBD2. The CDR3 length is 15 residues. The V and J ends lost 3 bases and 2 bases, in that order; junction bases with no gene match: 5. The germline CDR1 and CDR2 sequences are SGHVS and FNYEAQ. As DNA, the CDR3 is TGTGCCAGCAGCTTGACAGCGGGGACCACAGATACGCAGTATTTT. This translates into CASSLTAGTTDTQYF.

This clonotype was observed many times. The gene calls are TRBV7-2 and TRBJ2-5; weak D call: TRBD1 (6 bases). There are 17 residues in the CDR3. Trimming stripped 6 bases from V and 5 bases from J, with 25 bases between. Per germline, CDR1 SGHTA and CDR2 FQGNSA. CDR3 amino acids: CASSQTQGRGQGETQYF. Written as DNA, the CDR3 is TGTGCCAGCAGTCAAACCCAGGGGCGCGGCCAGGGGGAGACCCAGTACTTC.

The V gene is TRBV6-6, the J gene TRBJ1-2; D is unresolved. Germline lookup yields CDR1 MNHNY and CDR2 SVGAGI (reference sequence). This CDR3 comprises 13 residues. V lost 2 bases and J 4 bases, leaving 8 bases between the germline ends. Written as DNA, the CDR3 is TGTGCCAGCAGTTACGTACTCCCCTATGGCTACACCTTC. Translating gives CASSYVLPYGYTF.

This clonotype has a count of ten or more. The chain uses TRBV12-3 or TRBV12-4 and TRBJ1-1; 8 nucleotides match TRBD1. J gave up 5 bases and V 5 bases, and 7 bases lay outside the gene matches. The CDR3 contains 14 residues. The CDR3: CASSDRGWGTEAFF. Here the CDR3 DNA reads TGTGCCAGCAGTGACAGGGGTTGGGGGACTGAAGCTTTCTTT.

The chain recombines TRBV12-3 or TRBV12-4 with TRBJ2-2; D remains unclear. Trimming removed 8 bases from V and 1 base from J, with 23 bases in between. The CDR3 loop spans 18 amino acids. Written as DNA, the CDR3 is TGTGCCAGCCTATCGACGGAATCTCGGTTGGGGAACACCGGGGAGCTGTTTTTT. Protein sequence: CASLSTESRLGNTGELFF.

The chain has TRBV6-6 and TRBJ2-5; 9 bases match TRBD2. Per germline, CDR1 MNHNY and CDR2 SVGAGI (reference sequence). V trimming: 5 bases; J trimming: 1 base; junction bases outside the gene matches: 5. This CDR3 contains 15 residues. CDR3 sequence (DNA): TGTGCCAGCAGTAAGACTAGCGGAACCCAAGAGACCCAGTACTTC. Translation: CASSKTSGTQETQYF.

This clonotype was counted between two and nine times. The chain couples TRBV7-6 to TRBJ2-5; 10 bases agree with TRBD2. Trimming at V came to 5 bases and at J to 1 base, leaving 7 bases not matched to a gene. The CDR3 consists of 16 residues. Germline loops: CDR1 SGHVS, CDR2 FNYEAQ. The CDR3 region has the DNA TGTGCCAGCAGCCATGGGGCTAGCGGGGGCCAAGAGACCCAGTACTTC. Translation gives CASSHGASGGQETQYF.

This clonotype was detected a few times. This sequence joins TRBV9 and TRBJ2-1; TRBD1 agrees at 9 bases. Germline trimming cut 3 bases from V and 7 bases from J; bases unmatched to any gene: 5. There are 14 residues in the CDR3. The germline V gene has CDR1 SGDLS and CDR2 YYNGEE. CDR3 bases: TGTGCCAGCAGCGGGGACAGGGCCTCTAATGAGCAGTTCTTC. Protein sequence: CASSGDRASNEQFF.

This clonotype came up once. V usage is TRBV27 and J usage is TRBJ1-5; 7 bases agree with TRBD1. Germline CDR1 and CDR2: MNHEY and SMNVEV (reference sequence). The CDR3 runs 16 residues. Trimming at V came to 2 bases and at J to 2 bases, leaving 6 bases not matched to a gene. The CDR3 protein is CASSLTPGGGNQPQHF. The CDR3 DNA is TGTGCCAGCAGTTTAACCCCAGGGGGGGGCAATCAGCCCCAGCATTTT.

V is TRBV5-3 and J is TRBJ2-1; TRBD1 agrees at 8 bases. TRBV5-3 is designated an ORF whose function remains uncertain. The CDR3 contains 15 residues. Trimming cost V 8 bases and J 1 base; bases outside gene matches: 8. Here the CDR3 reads CASSRGQASYNEQFF. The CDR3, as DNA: TGTGCCAGCAGCCGGGGACAGGCTTCCTACAATGAGCAGTTCTTC.

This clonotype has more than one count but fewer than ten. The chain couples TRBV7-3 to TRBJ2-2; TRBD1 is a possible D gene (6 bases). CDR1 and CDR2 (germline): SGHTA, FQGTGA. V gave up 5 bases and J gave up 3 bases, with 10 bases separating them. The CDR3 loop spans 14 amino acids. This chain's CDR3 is CASSTGPYTGELFF. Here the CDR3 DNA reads TGTGCCAGCAGCACAGGGCCCTACACCGGGGAGCTGTTTTTT.

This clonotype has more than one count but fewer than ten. CDR3 loop: CASSTYEQFF. Written as DNA, the CDR3 is TGTGCCAGCAGCACGTATGAGCAGTTCTTC. This sequence joins TRBV6-6 and TRBJ2-1, with D unresolved. V shed 6 bases and J shed 8 bases, with 5 bases lying between them. Germline-derived CDR1 and CDR2 are MNHNY and SVGAGI (reference sequence). The CDR3 runs to 10 residues.

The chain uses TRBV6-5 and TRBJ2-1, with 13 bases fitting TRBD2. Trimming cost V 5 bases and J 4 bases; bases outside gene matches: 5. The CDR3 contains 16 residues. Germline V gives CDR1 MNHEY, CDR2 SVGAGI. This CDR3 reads CASSPGLAGRYNEQFF. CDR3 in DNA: TGTGCCAGCAGTCCGGGACTAGCGGGGAGATACAATGAGCAGTTCTTC.

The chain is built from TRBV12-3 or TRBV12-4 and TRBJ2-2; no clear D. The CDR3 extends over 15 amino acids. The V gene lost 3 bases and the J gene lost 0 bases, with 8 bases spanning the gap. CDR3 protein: CASSFAGSNTGELFF. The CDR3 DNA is TGTGCCAGCAGTTTCGCCGGTTCGAACACCGGGGAGCTGTTTTTT.

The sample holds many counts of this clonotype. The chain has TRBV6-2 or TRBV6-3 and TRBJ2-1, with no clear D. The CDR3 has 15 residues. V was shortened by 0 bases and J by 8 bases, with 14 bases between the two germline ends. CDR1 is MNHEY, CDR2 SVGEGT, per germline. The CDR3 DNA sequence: TGTGCCAGCAGTTACTCGATCCTGGACGTCCATGAGCAGTTCTTC. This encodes CASSYSILDVHEQFF.

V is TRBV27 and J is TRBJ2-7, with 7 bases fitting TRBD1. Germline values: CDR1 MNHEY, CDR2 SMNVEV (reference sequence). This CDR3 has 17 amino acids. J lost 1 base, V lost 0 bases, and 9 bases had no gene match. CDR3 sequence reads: CASSLSPGTAFSYEQYV. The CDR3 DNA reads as TGTGCCAGCAGTTTATCCCCCGGGACAGCCTTTTCCTACGAGCAGTACGTC.

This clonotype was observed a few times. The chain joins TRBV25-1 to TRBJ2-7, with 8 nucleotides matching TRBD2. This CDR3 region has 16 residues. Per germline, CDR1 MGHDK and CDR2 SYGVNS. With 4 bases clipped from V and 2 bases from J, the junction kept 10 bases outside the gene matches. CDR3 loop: CASSGLTSGLTYEQYV. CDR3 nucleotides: TGTGCCAGCAGTGGTTTAACTAGCGGACTCACCTACGAGCAGTACGTC.

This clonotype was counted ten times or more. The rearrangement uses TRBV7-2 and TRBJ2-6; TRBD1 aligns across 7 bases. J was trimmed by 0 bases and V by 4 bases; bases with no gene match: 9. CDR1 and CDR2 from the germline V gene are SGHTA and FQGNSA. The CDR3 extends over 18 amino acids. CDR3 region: CASSSSPGQLSGANVLTF. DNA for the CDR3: TGTGCCAGCAGCTCATCGCCGGGACAGCTCTCTGGGGCCAACGTCCTGACTTTC. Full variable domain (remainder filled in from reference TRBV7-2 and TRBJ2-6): GAGVSQSPSNKVTEKGKDVELRCDPISGHTALYWYRQSLGQGLEFLIYFQGNSAPDKSGLPSDRFSAERTGGSVSTLTIQRTQQEDSAVYLCASSSSPGQLSGANVLTFGAGSRLTVL.

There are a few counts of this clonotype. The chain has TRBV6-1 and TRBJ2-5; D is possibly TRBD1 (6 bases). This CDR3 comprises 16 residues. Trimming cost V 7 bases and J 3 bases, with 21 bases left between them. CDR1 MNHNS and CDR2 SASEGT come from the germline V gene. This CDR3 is CASTLVSGDLEETQYF. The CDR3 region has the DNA TGTGCCAGCACCCTTGTGTCAGGGGATTTGGAAGAGACCCAGTACTTC.

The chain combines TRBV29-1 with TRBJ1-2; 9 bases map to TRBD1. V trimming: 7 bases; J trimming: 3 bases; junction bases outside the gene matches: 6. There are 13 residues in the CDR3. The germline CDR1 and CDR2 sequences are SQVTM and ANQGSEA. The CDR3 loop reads CSAYRDRDYGYTF. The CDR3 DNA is TGCAGCGCTTACCGGGACAGGGACTATGGCTACACCTTC.

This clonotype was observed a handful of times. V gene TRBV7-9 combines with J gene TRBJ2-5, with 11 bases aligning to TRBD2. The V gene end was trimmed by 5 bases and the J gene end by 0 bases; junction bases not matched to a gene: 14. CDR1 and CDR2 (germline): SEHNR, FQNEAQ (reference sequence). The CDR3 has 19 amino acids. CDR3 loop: CASSRRGASGGPNQETQYF. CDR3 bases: TGTGCCAGCAGCCGGAGAGGAGCTAGCGGGGGGCCGAACCAAGAGACCCAGTACTTC.

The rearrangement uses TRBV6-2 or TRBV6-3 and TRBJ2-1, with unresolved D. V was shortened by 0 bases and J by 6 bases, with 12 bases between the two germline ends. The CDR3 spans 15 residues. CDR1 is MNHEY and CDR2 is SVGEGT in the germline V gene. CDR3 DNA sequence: TGTGCCAGCAGTTACTCAAGGGATTCGGGCAATGAGCAGTTCTTC. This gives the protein CASSYSRDSGNEQFF.

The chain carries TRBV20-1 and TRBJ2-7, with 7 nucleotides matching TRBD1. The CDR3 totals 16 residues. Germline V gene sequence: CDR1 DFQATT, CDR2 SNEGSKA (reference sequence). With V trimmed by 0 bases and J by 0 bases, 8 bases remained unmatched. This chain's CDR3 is CSARDVDRASSYEQYV. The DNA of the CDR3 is TGCAGTGCTAGAGATGTAGACAGGGCGAGCTCCTACGAGCAGTACGTC.

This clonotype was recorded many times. The CDR3, as DNA: TGTGCCAGCAACCATCTCGGCGGGGGGGCCTATGAGCAGTTCTTC. The encoded protein is CASNHLGGGAYEQFF. This sequence joins TRBV7-8 and TRBJ2-1; TRBD2 matches at 9 bases. Germline V gene sequence: CDR1 SGHVS, CDR2 FQNEAQ. The CDR3 has 15 residues. The ends lost 7 bases at V and 8 bases at J; junction bases unmatched: 12. The variable domain in full, with the rest retrieved from reference TRBV7-8 and TRBJ2-1, is GAGVSQSPRYKVAKRGQDVALRCDPISGHVSLFWYQQALGQGPEFLTYFQNEAQLDKSGLPSDRFFAERPEGSVSTLKIQRTQQEDSAVYLCASNHLGGGAYEQFFGPGTRLTVL.

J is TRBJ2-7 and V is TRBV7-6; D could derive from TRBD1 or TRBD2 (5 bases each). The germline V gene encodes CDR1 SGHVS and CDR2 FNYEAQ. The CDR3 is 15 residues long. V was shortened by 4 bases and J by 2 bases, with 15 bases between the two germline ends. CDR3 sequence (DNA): TGTGCCAGCAGCTCCCCCCAGGGAGCCGCCTACGAGCAGTACTTC. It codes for CASSSPQGAAYEQYF.

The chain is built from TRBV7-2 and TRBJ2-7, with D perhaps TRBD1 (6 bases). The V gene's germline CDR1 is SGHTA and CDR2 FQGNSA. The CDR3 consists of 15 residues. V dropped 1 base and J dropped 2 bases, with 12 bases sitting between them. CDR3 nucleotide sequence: TGTGCCAGCAGCTTAGAAGCGTCAGGGGCCTACGAGCAGTACTTC. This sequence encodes CASSLEASGAYEQYF. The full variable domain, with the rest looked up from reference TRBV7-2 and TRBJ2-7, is GAGVSQSPSNKVTEKGKDVELRCDPISGHTALYWYRQSLGQGLEFLIYFQGNSAPDKSGLPSDRFSAERTGGSVSTLTIQRTQQEDSAVYLCASSLEASGAYEQYFGPGTRLTVT.